One and the same sample provided the 20 T cell receptor beta chains below, sequenced in a study of T-cell reconstitution after alpha-beta-depleted transplantation in children. Using unique molecular identifiers, the investigators prepared the TCRbeta library. TCRdb re-analysed the PCR reads in MiXCR, keeping a single row per CDR3 protein. The profile shows approximately 350,000 distinct CDR3 sequences, 10% to 15% of them singletons. The material was PBMCs, obtained from the stem cell graft. The receptors derive from a human donor who donated a stem cell graft to a child with Fanconi anemia.

The sample holds many counts of this clonotype. V is TRBV7-9 and J is TRBJ1-3; D is unresolved. This CDR3 is 13 amino acids long. CDR1 SEHNR and CDR2 FQNEAQ come from the germline V gene (reference sequence). The V end lost 3 bases, the J end lost 4 bases, and 7 bases lay between the germline ends. DNA of the CDR3: TGTGCCAGCAGCTTTCCGAAGGGAAACACCATATATTTT. This encodes CASSFPKGNTIYF.

In its sample, this clonotype was seen many times. The V gene is TRBV7-2, the J gene TRBJ2-1; D gene uncertain. Trimming stripped 5 bases from V and 6 bases from J, with 11 bases between. This CDR3 has 13 amino acids. Germline loops: CDR1 SGHTA, CDR2 FQGNSA. CDR3 DNA sequence: TGTGCCAGCAGCCCCACTTGGGGCAATGAGCAGTTCTTC. Translating it yields CASSPTWGNEQFF. The entire variable domain, with the rest obtained from reference TRBV7-2 and TRBJ2-1, is as follows: GAGVSQSPSNKVTEKGKDVELRCDPISGHTALYWYRQSLGQGLEFLIYFQGNSAPDKSGLPSDRFSAERTGGSVSTLTIQRTQQEDSAVYLCASSPTWGNEQFFGPGTRLTVL.

The chain has TRBV20-1 and TRBJ2-1; the D call may be TRBD1 or TRBD2 (5 bases each). Germline V gene data show CDR1 as DFQATT and CDR2 as SNEGSKA (reference sequence). This CDR3 contains 13 residues. V lost 6 bases and J 13 bases, leaving 22 bases between the germline ends. For the CDR3, the DNA is TGCAGTGCAGGAGCCCCGGGGCCGACGGGACAGTTCTTC. Translated: CSAGAPGPTGQFF.

This clonotype was recorded a few times. J is TRBJ1-2 and V is TRBV20-1; the D gene is possibly TRBD1 (6 bases). From germline, CDR1 is DFQATT and CDR2 SNEGSKA (reference sequence). This CDR3 spans 14 amino acids. V shed 3 bases and J shed 8 bases, with 19 bases lying between them. The CDR3, as DNA: TGCAGTGCTAGCCTAGTCCGGACAGTAAAAGGCTACACCTTC. It yields the protein CSASLVRTVKGYTF.

This clonotype was picked up many times. The chain carries TRBV9 and TRBJ2-7; 8 nucleotides match TRBD2. Germline V gene lookup returns CDR1 SGDLS and CDR2 YYNGEE. CDR3 size: 14 residues. J lost 3 bases, V lost 3 bases, and 5 bases had no gene match. The CDR3 sequence: CASSGSGVGYEQYF. As DNA, the CDR3 is TGTGCCAGCAGCGGTAGCGGGGTAGGCTACGAGCAGTACTTC.

This clonotype was recorded many times. The chain recombines TRBV5-6 with TRBJ2-7, with 7 positions matching TRBD1. This CDR3 has 13 amino acids. J gave up 2 bases and V 4 bases, and 3 bases lay outside the gene matches. The germline gives CDR1 SGHDT, CDR2 YYEEEE. CDR3: CASSAGTAYEQYF. CDR3 in DNA: TGTGCCAGCAGCGCCGGGACAGCCTACGAGCAGTACTTC.

At least ten counts were recorded for this clonotype. The rearrangement links TRBV12-3 or TRBV12-4 to TRBJ1-3; D ambiguous. This CDR3 has 13 residues. V lost 6 bases, J lost 2 bases, and 8 bases lay in between. The CDR3 is CASSRLTGNTIYF. CDR3 in DNA: TGTGCCAGCAGCCGATTAACTGGAAACACCATATATTTT.

This clonotype was counted between two and nine times. This rearrangement joins TRBV6-1 to TRBJ2-1; 8 bases map to TRBD2. The V and J ends lost 8 bases and 6 bases, in that order; junction bases with no gene match: 9. Germline CDR1 and CDR2: MNHNS and SASEGT. There are 14 residues in the CDR3. CDR3 protein: CASATSGRGNEQFF. The DNA for the CDR3 is TGTGCCAGCGCAACTAGCGGACGGGGCAATGAGCAGTTCTTC.

In this sample, this clonotype turned up a few times. The chain uses TRBV4-3 and TRBJ2-7; D remains ambiguous. Trimming stripped 3 bases from V and 2 bases from J, with 17 bases between. Per germline, CDR1 LGHNA and CDR2 YSLEER. The CDR3 has 16 residues. CDR3 residues: CASSHYQDGQAYEQYF. Here the CDR3 DNA reads TGCGCCAGCAGCCACTATCAGGACGGCCAAGCCTACGAGCAGTACTTC.

V is TRBV5-1 and J is TRBJ1-1; D gene uncertain. This CDR3 is 15 amino acids long. Trimming removed 0 bases at V and 4 bases at J, with 13 bases between. CDR1 and CDR2 (germline): SGHRS, YFSETQ. The CDR3 coding sequence is TGCGCCAGCAGCTTGGATGCGGGAGGCACCACTGAAGCTTTCTTT. It codes for CASSLDAGGTTEAFF.

In its sample, this clonotype was seen a few times. The chain couples TRBV20-1 to TRBJ2-7; 7 positions match TRBD1. After removal of 6 bases from V and 6 bases from J, the junction contained 5 bases not matched to a gene. This CDR3 spans 11 amino acids. Germline V gives CDR1 DFQATT, CDR2 SNEGSKA (reference sequence). The CDR3 nucleotides read TGCAGTGCAAAACAGGGGCTCGAGCAGTACGTC. As protein: CSAKQGLEQYV.

Ten or more counts support this clonotype. This sequence joins TRBV6-2 or TRBV6-3 and TRBJ2-5; the D is unclear. The CDR3 contains 15 residues. The germline gives CDR1 MNHEY, CDR2 SVGEGT. Deletions cut 6 bases from V and 5 bases from J, with 19 bases between. The CDR3 loop is CASSYFLGVSETQYF. In nucleotides, the CDR3 is TGTGCCAGCAGCTATTTCCTTGGAGTCTCGGAGACCCAGTACTTC.

Note on this clonotype: Because the CDR3 is missing its conserved closing phenylalanine or tryptophan, this is likely a read error. V usage is TRBV5-1 and J usage is TRBJ1-1; D is undetermined. V was trimmed by 4 bases and J by 3 bases, leaving 13 bases between them. Germline CDR1 SGHRS, CDR2 YFSETQ. The CDR3 runs 14 residues. The CDR3 reads CASSLRGQDTEAFV. The DNA of the CDR3 is TGCGCCAGCAGCCTCCGGGGTCAAGACACTGAAGCTTTCGTT.

This sequence joins TRBV5-1 and TRBJ1-4, with 7 bases matching TRBD1. V lost 8 bases and J lost 4; bases outside the gene matches: 5. This CDR3 is built from 13 residues. The germline gives CDR1 SGHRS, CDR2 YFSETQ. The CDR3 loop reads CARSGTDNEKLFF. CDR3 in DNA: TGCGCCAGAAGTGGGACAGATAATGAAAAACTGTTTTTT.

With regard to this clonotype: One base away lies a much larger clone, so this may be a sequencing read error. This chain uses TRBV7-6 with TRBJ2-1; possible D gene TRBD2, 6 bases. The germline CDR1 and CDR2 sequences are SGHVS and FNYEAQ. This CDR3 spans 17 amino acids. The chain's CDR3 is CAISLERRGRLYNEQFF. CDR3 DNA: TGTGCCATCAGCTTAGAGAGGCGGGGCCGACTCTACAATGAGCAGTTCTTC.

This clonotype was observed many times. This CDR3 reads CASKFPGVANVLTF. CDR3 in DNA: TGTGCCAGTAAGTTCCCGGGTGTGGCCAACGTCCTGACTTTC. The rearrangement joins TRBV19 to TRBJ2-6; the D is unclear. V lost 7 bases to trimming and J lost 6 bases, with 13 bases between them. CDR1 is LNHDA, CDR2 SQIVND, per germline (reference sequence). This CDR3 contains 14 residues.

CDR3 nucleotides: TGTGCCAGCACCTTAGGGTTTTACACTGAAGCTTTCTTT. Its protein product is CASTLGFYTEAFF. This chain joins TRBV12-3 or TRBV12-4 and TRBJ1-1; D is undetermined. V shed 7 bases and J shed 3 bases, with 12 bases lying between them. This CDR3 contains 13 residues.

This chain connects TRBV19 to TRBJ2-3; D is unclear. V was pared by 3 bases and J by 2 bases, with 6 bases between. The CDR3 length is 13 residues. Germline CDR1 is LNHDA and CDR2 is SQIVND (reference sequence). Written as DNA, the CDR3 is TGTGCCAGTAGTATCTACCTCACAGATACGCAGTATTTT. Translation gives CASSIYLTDTQYF.

This clonotype turned up a few times. V gene TRBV6-2 or TRBV6-3 combines with J gene TRBJ2-2; perhaps TRBD1 as D (5 bases). Germline V lookup: CDR1 MNHEY, CDR2 SVGEGT. CDR3 size: 15 residues. V was trimmed by 2 bases and J by 1 base, leaving 8 bases between them. For the CDR3, the DNA is TGTGCCAGCAGTTACGTCAGGGTGAACACCGGGGAGCTGTTTTTT. This codes for CASSYVRVNTGELFF.

This clonotype was detected a few times. V is TRBV11-2 and J is TRBJ1-1; D unresolved. CDR1 SGHAT and CDR2 FQNNGV come from the germline V gene. The CDR3 spans 13 residues. V lost 1 base and J lost 5, with 8 bases in between. The CDR3 DNA reads TGTGCCAGCAGCTTAGGGAGTTTGACTGAAGCTTTCTTT. Translation: CASSLGSLTEAFF.